The next 16 T cell receptor beta chains were all read from a single sample in a study of blood T cell repertoires in COVID-19. The repertoire was sequenced with immunoSEQ multiplex PCR; TCRdb's copy has only in-frame clones and lacks some. This sample has about 210,000 clones, with 70% to 90% found just once. The sample taken for sequencing was PBMCs or T cells enriched from blood (not recorded which). The receptors stem from a woman in her late teens or twenties who had recovered from COVID-19.

This chain connects TRBV15 to TRBJ1-1; a possible D gene is TRBD1 (5 bases). V was pared by 1 base and J by 1 base, with 13 bases between. Looked up from germline, CDR1 is LNHNV and CDR2 is YYDKDF (reference sequence). CDR3 size: 16 residues. CDR3 amino acids: CATSRGRQPENTEAFF. The DNA for the CDR3 is TGTGCCACCAGCAGAGGAAGACAGCCGGAGAACACTGAAGCTTTCTTT. The entire variable domain, with the rest obtained from reference TRBV15 and TRBJ1-1, is as follows: DAMVIQNPRYQVTQFGKPVTLSCSQTLNHNVMYWYQQKSSQAPKLLFHYYDKDFNNEADTPDNFQSRRPNTSFCFLDIRSPGLGDTAMYLCATSRGRQPENTEAFFGQGTRLTVV.

CDR3 DNA sequence: TGTGCCAGCAGTGAGGTGGCAGAGAACACCGGGGAGCTGTTTTTT. Its protein is CASSEVAENTGELFF. The chain is built from TRBV6-4 and TRBJ2-2; no definite D call. Germline CDR1 MRHNA, CDR2 SNTAGT. The CDR3 consists of 15 residues. With 3 bases removed from V and 1 base from J, the gap between germline ends came to 9 bases.

V usage is TRBV7-9 and J usage is TRBJ1-1, with TRBD1 as a possible D gene (5 bases). The CDR3 totals 15 residues. The germline CDR1 and CDR2 sequences are SEHNR and FQNEAQ (reference sequence). The V end was cut by 5 bases, the J end by 11 bases, with 24 bases between. The chain's CDR3 is CASSPGDREGVWAFF. The CDR3 nucleotides are TGTGCCAGCAGCCCGGGGGACCGGGAAGGTGTGTGGGCTTTCTTT.

J is TRBJ1-6 and V is TRBV5-4, with 9 positions matching TRBD1. Per germline, CDR1 SGHNT and CDR2 YYREEE (reference sequence). V trimming: 6 bases; J trimming: 8 bases; junction bases outside the gene matches: 6. This CDR3 region has 14 residues. The DNA for the CDR3 is TGTGCCAGCACCCCCGACAGGGGGGATTCACCCCTCCACTTT. This codes for CASTPDRGDSPLHF.

The rearrangement uses TRBV7-3 and TRBJ2-5, with TRBD2 identical over 7 bases. The junction had 10 bases not matched to a gene; V was cut back by 5 bases and J by 1 base. Germline V gene data show CDR1 as SGHTA and CDR2 as FQGTGA. The CDR3 runs 16 residues. The CDR3 DNA follows: TGTGCCAGCAGCCAATCAGGGACTACGCTCCAAGAGACCCAGTACTTC. Translated, it gives CASSQSGTTLQETQYF.

The chain employs TRBV7-9 and TRBJ1-1; D is uncertain. Germline values: CDR1 SEHNR, CDR2 FQNEAQ (reference sequence). Trimming took 5 bases from V and 0 from J, leaving 4 bases between them. This CDR3 region has 12 residues. Here the CDR3 DNA reads TGTGCCAGCAGCGACATGAACACTGAAGCTTTCTTT. It encodes CASSDMNTEAFF. The complete variable domain, with remaining parts taken from reference TRBV7-9 and TRBJ1-1, reads DTGVSQNPRHKITKRGQNVTFRCDPISEHNRLYWYRQTLGQGPEFLTYFQNEAQLEKSRLLSDRFSAERPKGSFSTLEIQRTEQGDSAMYLCASSDMNTEAFFGQGTRLTVV.

The chain recombines TRBV24-1 with TRBJ2-5, with 8 bases matching TRBD1. The CDR3 extends over 14 amino acids. V was clipped by 2 bases and J by 4 bases; unmatched bases: 2. The germline V gene encodes CDR1 KGHDR and CDR2 SFDVKD. The CDR3 DNA follows: TGTGCCACCAGTGATTCAGGGGGCGGAGAGACCCAGTACTTC. Translating gives CATSDSGGGETQYF.

The chain couples TRBV5-4 to TRBJ1-1, with D possibly being TRBD1 (6 bases). Trimming shortened V by 3 bases and J by 2 bases, and 11 bases separated the two germline ends. Germline V lookup: CDR1 SGHNT, CDR2 YYREEE (reference sequence). CDR3 size: 14 residues. CDR3 nucleotides: TGTGCCAGCAGCTACCCGACAGGAAACACTGAAGCTTTCTTT. Its translation: CASSYPTGNTEAFF.

J is TRBJ2-1 and V is TRBV4-1; D is undetermined. Germline V CDR1 and CDR2: MGHRA, YSYEKL. Trimming shortened V by 4 bases and J by 2 bases, and 12 bases separated the two germline ends. The CDR3 runs 15 residues. The CDR3 loop reads CASSPLEAPYNEQFF. The CDR3 DNA is TGCGCCAGCAGCCCCCTAGAGGCCCCCTACAATGAGCAGTTCTTC.

This chain links TRBV7-8 with TRBJ1-1; 9 positions match TRBD1. The V gene end was trimmed by 1 base and the J gene end by 3 bases; junction bases not matched to a gene: 0. The CDR3 extends over 14 amino acids. The germline gives CDR1 SGHVS, CDR2 FQNEAQ. CDR3 region: CASSLGTGDTEAFF. As DNA, the CDR3 is TGTGCCAGCAGCTTAGGGACAGGGGACACTGAAGCTTTCTTT. Full variable domain (outside the CDR3, taken from reference TRBV7-8 and TRBJ1-1): GAGVSQSPRYKVAKRGQDVALRCDPISGHVSLFWYQQALGQGPEFLTYFQNEAQLDKSGLPSDRFFAERPEGSVSTLKIQRTQQEDSAVYLCASSLGTGDTEAFFGQGTRLTVV.

J is TRBJ2-4 and V is TRBV25-1, with TRBD1 matching over 7 bases. Per the germline V gene, CDR1 is MGHDK and CDR2 is SYGVNS. The CDR3 is 15 amino acids. Germline trimming cut 4 bases from V and 6 bases from J; bases unmatched to any gene: 9. The CDR3 nucleotides read TGTGCCAGCAGTGGGGGGCTGACAGGGAGAAACATTCAGTACTTC. Its translation is CASSGGLTGRNIQYF.

The chain carries TRBV24-1 and TRBJ1-2; 8 bases are a match to TRBD1. Looked up from germline, CDR1 is KGHDR and CDR2 is SFDVKD. There are 16 residues in the CDR3. J was trimmed by 6 bases and V by 1 base; bases with no gene match: 9. CDR3 bases: TGTGCCACCAGTGATTTTTGGGCAGGGGGCTTTGATGGCTACACCTTC. This encodes CATSDFWAGGFDGYTF.

This clone has only one observation. V gene TRBV29-1 combines with J gene TRBJ1-2; 9 nucleotides align to TRBD1. The CDR3 is 12 residues long. The V and J ends lost 1 base and 9 bases, in that order; junction bases with no gene match: 3. Looked up from germline, CDR1 is SQVTM and CDR2 is ANQGSEA. The CDR3 spells CSVEGDRGSYTF. The CDR3 nucleotides are TGCAGCGTTGAAGGAGACAGGGGGAGCTACACCTTC.

The chain is built from TRBV28 and TRBJ1-4; D is perhaps TRBD1 (5 bases). Trimming removed 11 bases at V and 1 base at J, with 11 bases between. Germline lookup yields CDR1 MDHEN and CDR2 SYDVKM. The CDR3 has 13 amino acids. CDR3 sequence (DNA): TGTGCCGGGCGGGGGGGAACTAATGAAAAACTGTTTTTT. Protein: CAGRGGTNEKLFF.

This chain links TRBV2 with TRBJ2-3; TRBD1 matches 7 bases. V gave up 7 bases and J gave up 0 bases; unmatched junction bases: 13. From germline, CDR1 is SNHLY and CDR2 FYNNEI. This CDR3 is built from 17 residues. CDR3 in amino acids: CASKKTRGQVSTDTQYF. The CDR3 DNA follows: TGTGCCAGCAAGAAAACGCGAGGACAGGTCAGCACAGATACGCAGTATTTT.

The chain joins TRBV19 to TRBJ1-1, with a weak D call TRBD1 (5 bases). CDR3 size: 15 residues. CDR1 and CDR2 (germline): LNHDA, SQIVND (reference sequence). Trimming pared 6 bases from V and 1 base from J, leaving 15 bases between. The CDR3 loop is CASSPSSRANTEAFF. The CDR3 DNA reads as TGTGCCAGTAGCCCAAGTAGCAGGGCGAACACTGAAGCTTTCTTT.